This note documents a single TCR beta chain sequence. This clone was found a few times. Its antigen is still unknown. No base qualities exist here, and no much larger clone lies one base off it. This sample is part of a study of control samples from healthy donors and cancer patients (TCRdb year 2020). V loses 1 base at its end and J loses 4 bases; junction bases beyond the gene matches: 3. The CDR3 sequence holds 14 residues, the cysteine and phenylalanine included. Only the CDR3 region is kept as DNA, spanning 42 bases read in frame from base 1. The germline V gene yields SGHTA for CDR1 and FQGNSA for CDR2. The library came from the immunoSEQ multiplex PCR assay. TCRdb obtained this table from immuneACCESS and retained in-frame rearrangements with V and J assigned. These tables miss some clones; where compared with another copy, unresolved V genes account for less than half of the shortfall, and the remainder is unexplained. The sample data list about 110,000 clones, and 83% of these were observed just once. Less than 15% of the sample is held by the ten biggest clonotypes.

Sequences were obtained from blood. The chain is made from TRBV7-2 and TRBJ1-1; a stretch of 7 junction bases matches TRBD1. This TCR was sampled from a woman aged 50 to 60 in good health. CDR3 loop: CASSLEGALTEAFF. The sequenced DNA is TGTGCCAGCAGCTTAGAGGGGGCTCTCACTGAAGCTTTCTTT.